A selection of T cell receptor beta chains follows, all from one sample in a study of breast tumors, draining lymph nodes, adjacent tissues. TCRdb reprocessed the multiplex PCR reads via MiXCR and lists one record per CDR3 protein. The sample contains 200,000 or so distinct CDR3 sequences, around 33% of which appear only once. The sequenced material came from axillary lymph node tissue. The receptors shown here come from a female donor with breast cancer. Some clones in this sample may be carry-over from other donors' samples. Both conserved end residues are part of each CDR3.

CASTGLADYNEQFF 14 TRBJ2-1 TRBV2
CASSLDGTSFSYEQYF 16 TRBJ2-7 TRBV7-9
CSARGPGHAGTQYF 14 TRBJ2-5 TRBV20-1
CASSQVVDEQYF 12 TRBJ2-7 TRBV6-1
CSVHGSPNTGELFF 14 TRBJ2-2 TRBV29-1
CASSHPGQGRNEQFF 15 TRBJ2-1 TRBV18
CASRQTGTSGRVGETQYF 18 TRBJ2-5 TRBV12-3/TRBV12-4
CASSPPGQSNEQFF 14 TRBJ2-1 TRBV6-5
CASSLVTGGGANVLTF 16 TRBJ2-6 TRBV11-2
CASSHSLSYEQYF 13 TRBJ2-7 TRBV6-2/TRBV6-3
CACDGAYEQYF 11 TRBJ2-7 TRBV30
CASSLAGLNEQFF 13 TRBJ2-1 TRBV7-9
CASRGGRNTEAFF 13 TRBJ1-1 TRBV18
CASSLGGIRNTEASF 15 TRBJ1-1 TRBV7-9
CASSLPRGSGNTIYF 15 TRBJ1-3 TRBV12-3/TRBV12-4
CASSQQGSRNTIYF 14 TRBJ1-3 TRBV6-6
CASRGAWETNYGYTF 15 TRBJ1-2 TRBV6-5
CASSQDVSGELFF 13 TRBJ2-2 TRBV4-3
CASSLDSINEQFF 13 TRBJ2-1 TRBV5-1
CASSGRGGGNEKLFF 15 TRBJ1-4 TRBV2
CASSPNLAEIYEQYF 15 TRBJ2-7 TRBV2
CSAGKTGASNQPQHF 15 TRBJ1-5 TRBV20-1
CASSQDSGGAGETQYF 16 TRBJ2-5 TRBV4-1
CAWSLGSGRPSGTGELFF 18 TRBJ2-2 TRBV30
CASIGARRETQHF 13 TRBJ1-5 TRBV6-6
CASSVEREPNF 11 TRBJ2-3 TRBV9
CSVALTDTQYF 11 TRBJ2-3 TRBV29-1
CASRTGTPFFSYNEQFF 17 TRBJ2-1 TRBV2
CASSLALGAQNIQYF 15 TRBJ2-4 TRBV7-2
CASSTRGGAGETQYF 15 TRBJ2-5 TRBV19
CASSLNGWYQETQYF 15 TRBJ2-5 TRBV7-2
CASSTEDRVRSGNTIYF 17 TRBJ1-3 TRBV6-1
CSARAGGTRGEQYF 14 TRBJ2-7 TRBV20-1
CASSALSGGPFDEQFF 16 TRBJ2-1 TRBV7-8
CASSPGLAGFNEQFF 15 TRBJ2-1 TRBV25-1
CASAREVPYEQYF 13 TRBJ2-7 TRBV7-2
CASSADRNEKLFF 13 TRBJ1-4 TRBV10-2
CASSIDSADYWGNQPQHF 18 TRBJ1-5 TRBV19
CATSAGAGTDTQYF 14 TRBJ2-3 TRBV24-1
CASSLKFRGNQPQHF 15 TRBJ1-5 TRBV7-3
CASSLSGRLNEQFF 14 TRBJ2-1 TRBV28
CASSLSGVEQYF 12 TRBJ2-7 TRBV5-5
CASRTDEYEQFF 12 TRBJ2-1 TRBV5-1
CASSLKLRLFF 11 TRBJ1-4 TRBV28
CASSPEAGVGTGELFF 16 TRBJ2-2 TRBV18
CASSVDRQGISYGYTF 16 TRBJ1-2 TRBV9
CASSRGSLNGYTF 13 TRBJ1-2 TRBV19
CASSPDRKWETQYF 14 TRBJ2-5 TRBV12-3/TRBV12-4
CASSRSGAPGNTIYF 15 TRBJ1-3 TRBV12-3/TRBV12-4
CASSQEIGGSYEQYF 15 TRBJ2-7 TRBV4-3
CAWSFRSQGNQPQHF 15 TRBJ1-5 TRBV30
CASSLKALAERNEQFF 16 TRBJ2-1 TRBV7-2
CASSSGPLAESYNEQFF 17 TRBJ2-1 TRBV6-6
CASRAQGYTGELFF 14 TRBJ2-2 TRBV14